This TCR beta chain was obtained from a study of shared clonotypes between healthy human individuals. The J segment lost 5 bases and the V segment lost 7 bases, leaving 9 bases of the junction unmatched. The CDR3 runs to 16 residues. CDR1 and CDR2 from the germline V gene are SNHLY and FYNNEI. The assay was immunoSEQ multiplex PCR, and TCRdb's table has in-frame clones only and misses some. This sample has approximately 740,000 clones; under 80% occur once, and the top ten carry 1.7%. The chain is built from TRBV2 and TRBJ2-2; 11 bases map to TRBD2. This receptor was obtained from a woman aged 25 to 39 in good health. The sequenced sample consisted of memory CD4+ T cells sorted from blood. Subset denoted: CD45RA-negative fraction. The chain's CDR3 is CASKVLAGGYTGELFF. As DNA, the CDR3 is TGTGCCAGCAAAGTCCTAGCGGGAGGTTATACCGGGGAGCTGTTTTTT.